The 20 T cell receptor beta chains presented below share a single source sample, sequenced in a study of T cells after yellow fever vaccination. MiXCR, run by TCRdb on the 5' RACE reads, gives a single entry per CDR3 protein. The top ten hold less than 25% of the sample, which has about 340,000 distinct CDR3 sequences, 3% to 4.5% seen once. The specimen comprised PBMCs, sampled 5 days after the yellow fever booster vaccination. The receptors shown here come from a man between 18 and 35 years old who received the YFV17D yellow fever vaccine.

The chain uses TRBV12-3 or TRBV12-4 and TRBJ2-7; tentatively, D is TRBD1 or TRBD2 (5 bases each). CDR3 length: 13 amino acids. Trimming removed 4 bases at V and 2 bases at J, with 9 bases between. CDR3 residues: CASSWGSTYEQYV. For the CDR3, the DNA is TGTGCCAGCAGTTGGGGGTCAACCTACGAGCAGTACGTC.

This clonotype turned up a few times. The V call is TRBV7-3, the J call TRBJ1-2; 9 bases match TRBD1. The CDR3 is made up of 13 amino acids. The J segment lost 8 bases and the V segment lost 5 bases, leaving 6 bases of the junction unmatched. Germline assignment: CDR1 SGHTA and CDR2 FQGTGA. The CDR3 region is CASSEQGAQGYTF. DNA of the CDR3: TGTGCCAGCAGCGAACAGGGGGCGCAGGGCTACACCTTC. The full variable domain, with the rest looked up from reference TRBV7-3 and TRBJ1-2, is GAGVSQTPSNKVTEKGKYVELRCDPISGHTALYWYRQSLGQGPEFLIYFQGTGAADDSGLPNDRFFAVRPEGSVSTLKIQRTERGDSAVYLCASSEQGAQGYTFGSGTRLTVV.

A few counts support this clonotype. This CDR3 is CASSLLIRTEAFF. The DNA for the CDR3 is TGTGCCAGCAGCCTTTTGATTCGGACAGAAGCTTTCTTT. The chain is built from TRBV7-2 and TRBJ1-1; D possibly corresponds to TRBD1 (5 bases). This CDR3 is built from 13 residues. Trimming pared 5 bases from V and 8 bases from J, leaving 15 bases between. Per the germline V gene, CDR1 is SGHTA and CDR2 is FQGNSA.

This clonotype was picked up a small number of times. The chain couples TRBV9 to TRBJ2-1; no clear D. With 2 bases removed from V and 5 bases from J, the gap between germline ends came to 11 bases. This CDR3 contains 14 residues. Germline V gives CDR1 SGDLS, CDR2 YYNGEE. This CDR3 reads CASSVGWGNNEQFF. For the CDR3, the DNA is TGTGCCAGCAGCGTTGGCTGGGGTAACAATGAGCAGTTCTTC. Complete variable domain (other parts from reference TRBV9 and TRBJ2-1): DSGVTQTPKHLITATGQRVTLRCSPRSGDLSVYWYQQSLDQGLQFLIQYYNGEERAKGNILERFSAQQFPDLHSELNLSSLELGDSALYFCASSVGWGNNEQFFGPGTRLTVL.

This rearrangement joins TRBV15 to TRBJ2-2; D is unresolved. This CDR3 region has 14 residues. Trimming shortened V by 5 bases and J by 1 base, and 8 bases separated the two germline ends. The germline V gene encodes CDR1 LNHNV and CDR2 YYDKDF (reference sequence). CDR3 in DNA: TGTGCCACCAGCGGAGTTTGGAACACCGGGGAGCTGTTTTTT. Translated, it gives CATSGVWNTGELFF.

This clonotype has only a few counts. This CDR3 is CASSQSGDRVGSTDTQYF. As DNA, the CDR3 is TGCGCCAGCAGTCAATCGGGGGACAGGGTGGGTAGCACAGATACGCAGTATTTT. The rearrangement joins TRBV23-1 to TRBJ2-3, with 9 bases fitting TRBD1. TRBV23-1 is flagged as an ORF with uncertain function. This CDR3 region has 18 residues. The junction had 7 bases not matched to a gene; V was cut back by 0 bases and J by 0 bases.

This clonotype was counted ten times or more. The chain combines TRBV27 with TRBJ1-5, with unresolved D. Germline CDR1 and CDR2: MNHEY and SMNVEV (reference sequence). V was trimmed by 5 bases and J by 1 base, leaving 21 bases between them. The CDR3 sequence is 18 residues long. This CDR3 reads CASSPDETRARSNQPQHF. CDR3 DNA sequence: TGTGCCAGCAGTCCGGACGAAACCCGGGCGCGGAGCAATCAGCCCCAGCATTTT.

Ten or more counts support this clonotype. Germline and junction disagree at one end, which may indicate a read error. The genes are TRBV12-3 or TRBV12-4 and TRBJ2-1; D might be TRBD1 or TRBD2, each matching 6 bases. The CDR3 sequence is 10 residues long. The CDR3 nucleotides read TGTGCCAGCAGTTTACGGTGGGGGGCCTTC. Protein product: CASSLRWGAF.

This clonotype turned up a few times. The chain carries TRBV6-5 and TRBJ1-1; D might be TRBD1 (5 bases). This CDR3 has 15 residues. Deletions cut 2 bases from V and 4 bases from J, with 14 bases between. Germline loops: CDR1 MNHEY, CDR2 SVGAGI. CDR3 DNA: TGTGCCAGCAGTTACGACCAGACAAGGGGCACTGAAGCTTTCTTT. Amino acids: CASSYDQTRGTEAFF.

This clonotype was seen more than once but under ten times. The V gene is TRBV12-3 or TRBV12-4, the J gene TRBJ1-4; 11 bases align to TRBD1. The CDR3 length is 20 residues. The V and J ends lost 2 bases and 0 bases, in that order; junction bases with no gene match: 11. The CDR3 DNA is TGTGCCAGCAGTTTATTCCGGGACAGGGGGGCCCTTGCAACTAATGAAAAACTGTTTTTT. It codes for CASSLFRDRGALATNEKLFF.

This clonotype was seen ten or more times. The chain employs TRBV7-6 and TRBJ1-5, with D tentatively TRBD1 (5 bases). Germline-derived CDR1 and CDR2 are SGHVS and FNYEAQ. The CDR3 runs 15 residues. Trimming cost V 1 base and J 3 bases, with 10 bases left between them. As DNA, the CDR3 is TGTGCCAGCAGCTTAGGTACAGGTACCAATCAGCCCCAGCATTTT. Translated, it gives CASSLGTGTNQPQHF.

The gene calls are TRBV7-9 and TRBJ2-5; 7 bases match TRBD1. Germline V CDR1 and CDR2: SEHNR, FQNEAQ (reference sequence). The J segment lost 0 bases and the V segment lost 5 bases, leaving 3 bases of the junction unmatched. The CDR3 extends over 14 amino acids. The CDR3 DNA follows: TGTGCCAGCAGCGTGGGACAGCACCAAGAGACCCAGTACTTC. This codes for CASSVGQHQETQYF.

This clonotype has a count of ten or more. This chain connects TRBV12-3 or TRBV12-4 to TRBJ2-4; D is unclear. V lost 7 bases to trimming and J lost 8 bases, with 12 bases between them. There are 12 residues in the CDR3. The CDR3 DNA follows: TGTGCCAGCACCCAGGACCGGCACATTCAGTACTTC. Translated: CASTQDRHIQYF.

The chain is built from TRBV18 and TRBJ2-3; no firm D call. Germline V gene sequence: CDR1 KGHSH, CDR2 LQKENI. The CDR3 totals 13 residues. The germline V and J ends were trimmed by 5 bases and 2 bases, with 8 bases remaining between them. CDR3 DNA: TGTGCCAGCTCAACGGGTCACACAGATACGCAGTATTTT. Its protein is CASSTGHTDTQYF.

There are many counts of this clonotype. V gene TRBV5-1 combines with J gene TRBJ2-2; 15 nucleotides align to TRBD2. Germline V gene data show CDR1 as SGHRS and CDR2 as YFSETQ. Trimming removed 0 bases from V and 4 bases from J; junction bases left unmatched: 7. This CDR3 has 19 residues. CDR3 protein: CASSLAPGLAGGATGELFF. In DNA, the CDR3 is TGCGCCAGCAGCTTGGCCCCGGGACTAGCGGGGGGAGCCACCGGGGAGCTGTTTTTT. Based on the CDR3 plus reference TRBV5-1 and TRBJ2-2, the full variable domain is KAGVTQTPRYLIKTRGQQVTLSCSPISGHRSVSWYQQTPGQGLQFLFEYFSETQRNKGNFPGRFSGRQFSNSRSEMNVSTLELGDSALYLCASSLAPGLAGGATGELFFGEGSRLTVL.

This clonotype was seen a few times. This chain uses TRBV18 with TRBJ2-7; D gene unclear. The germline CDR1 and CDR2 sequences are KGHSH and LQKENI. The length of the CDR3 is 14 residues. Trimming removed 0 bases from V and 3 bases from J, with 9 bases in between. CDR3 protein: CASSPPSQLYEQYF. CDR3 bases: TGTGCCAGCTCACCACCGAGCCAGCTCTACGAGCAGTACTTC.

In its sample, this clonotype was seen many times. The CDR3 region is CSASSVDEKLFF. Here the CDR3 DNA reads TGCAGTGCTAGTTCCGTAGATGAAAAACTGTTTTTT. This sequence joins TRBV20-1 and TRBJ1-4; no firm D call. Germline CDR1 DFQATT, CDR2 SNEGSKA (reference sequence). With 3 bases removed from V and 6 bases from J, the gap between germline ends came to 8 bases. The CDR3 loop spans 12 amino acids.

In nucleotides, the CDR3 is TGTGCCAGCAGTACCCGGGGGCCCATGTACGAGCAGTACGTC. Amino acid sequence: CASSTRGPMYEQYV. The chain couples TRBV28 to TRBJ2-7; D may match TRBD1 or TRBD2 (6 bases each). Germline V CDR1 and CDR2: MDHEN, SYDVKM. Deletions cut 5 bases from V and 4 bases from J, with 15 bases between. The CDR3 runs 14 residues.

The V call is TRBV20-1, the J call TRBJ2-1, with TRBD1 identical over 9 bases. This CDR3 comprises 15 residues. Germline-derived CDR1 and CDR2 are DFQATT and SNEGSKA (reference sequence). J lost 5 bases, V lost 6 bases, and 11 bases had no gene match. DNA for the CDR3: TGCAGTGCCGGACCCGGGACAGGGTCCCACAATGAGCAGTTCTTC. It is translated as CSAGPGTGSHNEQFF.

There are a few counts of this clonotype. This chain connects TRBV7-2 to TRBJ2-1; TRBD2 agrees at 7 bases. From germline, CDR1 is SGHTA and CDR2 FQGNSA. The CDR3 has 14 residues. Trimming took 1 base from V and 7 from J; bases not matched to a gene: 4. The CDR3 here is CASSLGGSQNEQFF. Written as DNA, the CDR3 is TGTGCCAGCAGCTTAGGCGGGAGTCAGAATGAGCAGTTCTTC.